This T cell receptor beta chain comes out of a study of blood T cell repertoires in COVID-19. Profiling relied on immunoSEQ multiplex PCR, and the TCRdb table lists in-frame clones only, not all of them. This sample carries around 120,000 clones, 78% of them seen once, and the ten largest clones take roughly 2%. This clone occurred once. Germline lookup yields CDR1 MNHNY and CDR2 SVGAGI (reference sequence). V dropped 5 bases and J dropped 2; count of bases not matched to a gene: 13. The CDR3 has 17 residues. This sequence was found in a man between 65 and 85 years old with acute or convalescent COVID-19. Sequencing was done on a sample of peripheral blood. The chain links TRBV6-6 to TRBJ2-3; 7 bases align to TRBD2. The CDR3 protein is CASSPSDKRGFTDTQYF. In nucleotides, the CDR3 is TGTGCCAGCAGTCCATCCGACAAGCGGGGATTCACAGATACGCAGTATTTT.